Sequencing of this T cell receptor beta chain was carried out in a study of Graves' ophthalmopathy and Graves' hyperthyroidism (dated by TCRdb to 2016 to 2019). Background for the entire study: Peripheral blood was collected at initial diagnosis, before any treatment. To tell Graves' ophthalmopathy apart from Graves' hyperthyroidism, and to predict which patients would progress to ophthalmopathy, the study relied on TCR beta repertoire signatures. In total, under 150 blood samples were TCR-sequenced: around 42 ophthalmopathy, some 75 hyperthyroidism and around 17 hyperthyroidism-to-ophthalmopathy patients. To explore V-J signatures distinguishing ophthalmopathy from hyperthyroidism, a discovery set of about 99 patients (roughly 45 ophthalmopathy, some 57 stable hyperthyroidism) was enrolled. An independent validation cohort comprised roughly 20 hyperthyroidism patients and over 15 patients who later progressed from hyperthyroidism to ophthalmopathy. In roughly 6 hyperthyroidism patients, T-cell repertoires of thyroid tissue and blood were compared. Once sampling was done, hyperthyroidism patients were given methimazole at a starting dose of 30 mg daily, while ophthalmopathy patients were given high-dose intravenous methylprednisolone. The approximately 100 discovery patients were randomly split 7:3 into training and test sets.

The research as a whole found: Most expanded thyroid clonotypes with a frequency above 0.001 also appeared in blood, which suggests that blood repertoires may reflect the immune response in the thyroid. Ophthalmopathy was separated from stable hyperthyroidism by the 13-signature model with roughly 90% sensitivity and 81.08% specificity in cross-validation and with 80%/75% in the test set. In validation, the model predicted ophthalmopathy progression with about 71% sensitivity and around 72% specificity; around twelve predicted patients were CT-confirmed with GO in a median of approximately six months. Sample size was not statistically predetermined, and group allocation was not concealed from the investigators.

A word on this clonotype: Its recognized antigen is unknown. It has no much larger one-base neighbor in the sample; base qualities were not kept.

The germline V gene (reference sequence) provides CDR1 MNHEY and CDR2 SMNVEV. Spanning cysteine to phenylalanine, the CDR3 consists of 14 amino acids. Only the CDR3 portion is preserved as DNA: 42 bases, with reading frame beginning at the first base. Trimming at the junction amounts to 2 bases on V and 7 bases on J, and the germline ends lie 12 bases apart. Ophthalmopathy patients were characterized by moderately to severely active disease, a Clinical Activity Score of at least 3, a NOSPECS grade of at least 4, and a disease duration under 3 months. Anyone with other autoimmune diseases, uncontrolled infections, pregnancy or lactation was excluded from the study. Diagnosis was based on clinical symptoms, serum thyroxine, TRAb, thyroid ultrasound and orbital computed tomography. Using Ficoll-Paque density gradient centrifugation, PBMCs were isolated from about 9.4 ml of fresh peripheral blood. Total RNA was extracted using Trizol reagent, and RNA quality was checked on an Agilent 2100 Bioanalyzer.

TCR beta CDR3 regions were amplified from RNA transcripts for repertoire sequencing. The first round was an RT-PCR using HTBI primers with the Qiagen OneStep RT-PCR kit, and this first round was followed by a second-round multiplex PCR, then size selection and purification. Sequencing of the libraries was carried out on an Illumina HiSeq2000 in paired-end mode with 100 bp reads. As for how the authors treated the data: Reads were processed with SOAPnuke, discarding reads with adapters, uncalled bases, mean Phred below 15, or no exact constant-primer or identifier match. COPE v1.2.5 was used to merge high-quality paired reads. Clonotypes were defined as unique nucleotide sequences and were aligned to IMGT TRB V, D and J references using MiTCR v1.1. Analysis was restricted to V-J combinations with a frequency above 0.0001, which covered about 99% of repertoires. A TCR clonal expansion and chaos score per V-J combination was defined as the ratio of F50 clonal expansion to chaos observed in the TCRdist matrix. Welch's t-statistics and random forest were used to reduce features to approximately 13 V-J combinations, which were fed into a naive Bayes classifier. The Morisita-Horn index was used to measure how similar the thyroid and blood repertoires were. TCRdb redid the processing of the public reads, applying fastp at Q25 and MiXCR, and retained in-frame beta chains. For every CDR3 protein sequence, its rows merge into one entry that carries the most common genes and DNA. The V and J calls and clone size come from TCRdb's table, not from the authors' own analysis. The sample table contains some 400,000 distinct CDR3 sequences; only one count was recorded for 15% to 20% of them. The top ten constitute about 1.6% of the sample.

The specimen sequenced was peripheral blood. The receptor was isolated from a woman aged 18 to 35 with Graves' ophthalmopathy. Donor details come from another sample of the same person, matched by shared clones. The sequence joins TRBV27 to TRBJ1-5, with the D gene not clear enough to name. The CDR3: CASSLDGLRQPQHF. The DNA sequence reads TGTGCCAGCAGTTTAGATGGGTTGAGGCAGCCCCAGCATTTT.